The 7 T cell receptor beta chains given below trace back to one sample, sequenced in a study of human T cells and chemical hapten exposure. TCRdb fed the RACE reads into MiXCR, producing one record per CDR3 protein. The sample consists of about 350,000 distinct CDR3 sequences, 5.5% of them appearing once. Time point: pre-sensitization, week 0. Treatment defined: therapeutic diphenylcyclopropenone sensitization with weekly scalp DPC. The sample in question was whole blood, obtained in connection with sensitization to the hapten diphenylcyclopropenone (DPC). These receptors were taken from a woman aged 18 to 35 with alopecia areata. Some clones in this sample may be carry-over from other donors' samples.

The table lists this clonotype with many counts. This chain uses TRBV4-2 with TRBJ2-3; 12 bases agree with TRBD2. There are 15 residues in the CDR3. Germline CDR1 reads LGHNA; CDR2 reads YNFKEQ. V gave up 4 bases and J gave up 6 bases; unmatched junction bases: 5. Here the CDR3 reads CASSLPSGGADTQYF. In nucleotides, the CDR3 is TGTGCCAGCAGCCTCCCTAGCGGGGGGGCCGATACGCAGTATTTT.

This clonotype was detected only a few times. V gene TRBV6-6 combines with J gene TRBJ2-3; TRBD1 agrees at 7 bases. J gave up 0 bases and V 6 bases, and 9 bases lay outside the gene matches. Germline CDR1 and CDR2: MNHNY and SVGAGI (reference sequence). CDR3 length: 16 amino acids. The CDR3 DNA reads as TGTGCCAGCAGCGCCGGACAGGCCCTTAGCACAGATACGCAGTATTTT. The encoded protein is CASSAGQALSTDTQYF.

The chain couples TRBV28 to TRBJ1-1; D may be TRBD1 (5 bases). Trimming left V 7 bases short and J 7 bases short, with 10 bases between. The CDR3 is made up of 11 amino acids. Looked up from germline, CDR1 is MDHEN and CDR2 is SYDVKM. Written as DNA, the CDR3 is TGTGCCAGCAACCGGGGACTTGAAGCTTTCTTT. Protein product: CASNRGLEAFF.

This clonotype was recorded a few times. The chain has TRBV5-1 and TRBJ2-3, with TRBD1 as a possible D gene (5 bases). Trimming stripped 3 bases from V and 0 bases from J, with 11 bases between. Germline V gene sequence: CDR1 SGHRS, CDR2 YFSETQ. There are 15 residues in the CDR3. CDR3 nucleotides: TGCGCCAGCAGCTCCGACAGCCCTAGCACAGATACGCAGTATTTT. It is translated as CASSSDSPSTDTQYF.

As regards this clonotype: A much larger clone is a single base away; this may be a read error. CDR3 in amino acids: CASSPIRRDTRYF. The CDR3 nucleotides are TGTGCCAGCAGCCCTATCCGCAGAGATACGCGGTATTTT. This chain uses TRBV12-3 or TRBV12-4 with TRBJ2-3; D unresolved. The CDR3 has 13 residues.

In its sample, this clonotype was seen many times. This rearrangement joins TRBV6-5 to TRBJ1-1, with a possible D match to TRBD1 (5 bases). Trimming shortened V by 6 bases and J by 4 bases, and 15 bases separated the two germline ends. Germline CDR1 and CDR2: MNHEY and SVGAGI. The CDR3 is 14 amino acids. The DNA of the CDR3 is TGTGCCAGCAGGGTCCGGACGGGGGGCACTGAAGCTTTCTTT. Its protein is CASRVRTGGTEAFF.

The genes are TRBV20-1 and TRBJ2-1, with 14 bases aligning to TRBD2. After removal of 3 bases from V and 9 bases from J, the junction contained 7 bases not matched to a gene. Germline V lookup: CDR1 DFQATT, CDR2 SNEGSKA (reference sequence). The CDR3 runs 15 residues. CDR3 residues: CSASRGTSGGTEQFF. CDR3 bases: TGCAGTGCTAGTCGCGGGACTAGCGGGGGAACTGAGCAGTTCTTC.